The 25 T cell receptor beta chains reported below all come from one sample, sequenced in a study of blood T cell repertoires in COVID-19. The assay was immunoSEQ multiplex PCR, and TCRdb's table has in-frame clones only and misses some. The sample lists 100,000 to 150,000 clones, about 80% occurring once. The specimen sequenced was peripheral blood. The source of these receptors is a man between 35 and 55 years old with active or convalescent COVID-19.

This sequence joins TRBV4-3 and TRBJ1-1, with TRBD1 matching over 9 bases. Germline-derived CDR1 and CDR2 are LGHNA and YSLEER. V trimming: 0 bases; J trimming: 10 bases; junction bases outside the gene matches: 3. The CDR3 loop spans 13 amino acids. The CDR3 sequence: CASSQDLTGGAFF. The CDR3 DNA reads as TGCGCCAGCAGCCAAGATCTGACAGGGGGAGCTTTCTTT.

Note on this clone: The identical CDR3 is also encoded by other nucleotide sequences in the sample. The chain couples TRBV6-5 to TRBJ1-2; the D gene is possibly TRBD1 (5 bases). Germline values: CDR1 MNHEY, CDR2 SVGAGI. The CDR3 loop spans 11 amino acids. V was trimmed by 2 bases and J by 8 bases, leaving 6 bases between them. The CDR3 spells CASSYRGGYTF. CDR3 nucleotides: TGTGCCAGCAGTTACAGGGGCGGCTACACCTTC.

This chain connects TRBV7-2 to TRBJ2-2; maybe TRBD2 (7 bases). Germline CDR1 is SGHTA and CDR2 is FQGNSA. Trimming cost V 1 base and J 5 bases, with 11 bases left between them. This CDR3 is built from 15 residues. Here the CDR3 reads CASSLDGGATGELFF. Written as DNA, the CDR3 is TGTGCCAGCAGCTTAGATGGGGGGGCAACCGGGGAGCTGTTTTTT.

The chain carries TRBV7-6 and TRBJ2-7; perhaps TRBD1 as D (5 bases). Germline assignment: CDR1 SGHVS and CDR2 FNYEAQ. The CDR3 loop spans 14 amino acids. The ends were cut back, 7 bases at V and 4 bases at J, with 17 bases in the middle. CDR3 sequence reads: CASIERMDTYEQYF. CDR3 DNA sequence: TGTGCCAGCATCGAAAGGATGGACACGTACGAGCAGTACTTC.

This clone was seen more than once but under ten times. This sequence joins TRBV4-1 and TRBJ2-2, with 12 bases that match TRBD2. V lost 6 bases and J lost 2; bases outside the gene matches: 4. CDR1 MGHRA and CDR2 YSYEKL come from the germline V gene. The length of the CDR3 is 16 residues. The CDR3 spells CASRPTSGGNTGELFF. CDR3 sequence (DNA): TGCGCCAGCAGGCCGACTAGCGGGGGCAACACCGGGGAGCTGTTTTTT.

The chain employs TRBV7-2 and TRBJ2-2, with 7 bases that match TRBD1. The CDR3 is 16 amino acids. The germline V gene has CDR1 SGHTA and CDR2 FQGNSA. J lost 0 bases, V lost 3 bases, and 4 bases had no gene match. The CDR3 DNA reads as TGTGCCAGCAGCTTGGGGGACAGCGCGAACACCGGGGAGCTGTTTTTT. It yields the protein CASSLGDSANTGELFF.

This sequence joins TRBV6-6 and TRBJ2-7; 8 bases line up with TRBD2. The germline gives CDR1 MNHNY, CDR2 SVGAGI (reference sequence). Trimming at V came to 2 bases and at J to 5 bases, leaving 8 bases not matched to a gene. The CDR3 is 15 amino acids. In nucleotides, the CDR3 is TGTGCCAGCAGTTACACACCGGGACTAGTCAACGAGCAGTACTTC. The encoded protein is CASSYTPGLVNEQYF.

This rearrangement joins TRBV7-9 to TRBJ2-3; D gene uncertain. Germline CDR1 reads SEHNR; CDR2 reads FQNEAQ (reference sequence). The ends were cut back, 11 bases at V and 2 bases at J, with 11 bases in the middle. This CDR3 is built from 12 residues. CDR3 sequence reads: CALQRYTDTQYF. The CDR3 DNA is TGTGCCCTTCAGCGCTACACAGATACGCAGTATTTT. Full variable domain (missing parts from reference TRBV7-9 and TRBJ2-3): DTGVSQNPRHKITKRGQNVTFRCDPISEHNRLYWYRQTLGQGPEFLTYFQNEAQLEKSRLLSDRFSAERPKGSFSTLEIQRTEQGDSAMYLCALQRYTDTQYFGPGTRLTVL.

The sample holds a few counts of this clone. The V gene is TRBV23-1, the J gene TRBJ1-2, with TRBD1 matching over 9 bases. TRBV23-1 is placed among ORFs of uncertain function. Germline trimming cut 0 bases from V and 1 base from J; bases unmatched to any gene: 6. The CDR3 runs 17 residues. The CDR3 reads CASSQSRDRESNYGYTF. The CDR3 DNA is TGCGCCAGCAGTCAATCGAGGGACAGGGAAAGTAACTATGGCTACACCTTC.

This clone was picked up one time. V is TRBV11-2 and J is TRBJ2-1, with a weak D call TRBD2 (6 bases). The V and J ends lost 6 bases and 7 bases respectively, with 13 bases between them. Germline assignment: CDR1 SGHAT and CDR2 FQNNGV. This CDR3 region has 13 residues. In DNA form, the CDR3 reads TGTGCCAGCAGATCCGGACTATCGAATGAGCAGTTCTTC. It yields the protein CASRSGLSNEQFF.

The chain has TRBV5-1 and TRBJ2-1; 9 positions match TRBD1. From germline, CDR1 is SGHRS and CDR2 YFSETQ. V lost 4 bases, J lost 4 bases, and 15 bases stayed unmatched. There are 18 residues in the CDR3. CDR3 region: CASSQVPGQGLVYNEQFF. The CDR3 nucleotides read TGCGCCAGCAGCCAAGTCCCGGGACAGGGCTTAGTTTACAATGAGCAGTTCTTC.

This sequence joins TRBV4-3 and TRBJ1-5; possibly TRBD1 for D (5 bases). V was shortened by 0 bases and J by 4 bases, with 7 bases between the two germline ends. Germline-derived CDR1 and CDR2 are LGHNA and YSLEER. The CDR3 consists of 14 residues. CDR3 residues: CASSQDRANQPQHF. In nucleotides, the CDR3 is TGCGCCAGCAGCCAAGACAGGGCTAATCAGCCCCAGCATTTT.

This clone was recorded at least ten times. The chain has TRBV10-3 and TRBJ2-3; TRBD2 matches at 8 bases. The CDR3 contains 16 residues. The V gene end was trimmed by 3 bases and the J gene end by 0 bases; junction bases not matched to a gene: 5. The germline CDR1 and CDR2 sequences are ENHRY and SYGVKD. For the CDR3, the DNA is TGTGCCATCAGTGAAAGTAGCGGGGCTAGCACAGATACGCAGTATTTT. Its translation is CAISESSGASTDTQYF.

This clone has more than one count but fewer than ten. This rearrangement joins TRBV6-5 to TRBJ1-2; 8 bases align to TRBD1. Per germline, CDR1 MNHEY and CDR2 SVGAGI. V lost 11 bases and J lost 4; bases outside the gene matches: 9. This CDR3 comprises 13 residues. CDR3 coding DNA: TGTGCCGGCTACGGACAGGGCTCCTATGGCTACACCTTC. This codes for CAGYGQGSYGYTF.

In its sample, this clone was seen once. The rearrangement links TRBV11-3 to TRBJ2-7; D perhaps matches TRBD1 (5 bases). The CDR3 runs to 17 residues. Trimming pared 1 base from V and 2 bases from J, leaving 18 bases between. Germline CDR1 is SGHNT and CDR2 is YENEEA. The CDR3 region has the DNA TGTGCCAGCAGCTTAGGGCCAGGGTTTCAGTCTGCCTACGAGCAGTACTTC. This codes for CASSLGPGFQSAYEQYF.

CDR3 DNA: TGTGCCAGCAGCTTACAGGGGGCGCGCACCGGGGAGCTGTTTTTT. The encoded protein is CASSLQGARTGELFF. The chain has TRBV7-3 and TRBJ2-2; 8 bases are a match to TRBD1. CDR3 size: 15 residues. V lost 2 bases and J lost 4; bases outside the gene matches: 3. The germline V gene has CDR1 SGHTA and CDR2 FQGTGA.

This clone was recorded a few times. The chain employs TRBV18 and TRBJ1-1; no clear D gene. CDR1 KGHSH and CDR2 LQKENI come from the germline V gene. The CDR3 has 15 amino acids. V lost 0 bases, J lost 0 bases, and 8 bases lay in between. CDR3 coding DNA: TGTGCCAGCTCACCACCCGGTGTCCTGAACACTGAAGCTTTCTTT. This translates into CASSPPGVLNTEAFF. The full variable domain, its missing parts supplied by reference TRBV18 and TRBJ1-1, is NAGVMQNPRHLVRRRGQEARLRCSPMKGHSHVYWYRQLPEEGLKFMVYLQKENIIDESGMPKERFSAEFPKEGPSILRIQQVVRGDSAAYFCASSPPGVLNTEAFFGQGTRLTVV.

The chain joins TRBV2 to TRBJ2-5; no firm D call. V was cut by 5 bases and J by 3 bases, with 4 bases left in between. Germline CDR1 reads SNHLY; CDR2 reads FYNNEI. The CDR3 loop spans 11 amino acids. The CDR3 bases are TGTGCCAGCAGTTCCAAAGAGACCCAGTACTTC. This encodes CASSSKETQYF.

V gene TRBV12-3 or TRBV12-4 combines with J gene TRBJ1-1; 9 positions match TRBD1. V lost 7 bases and J lost 5; bases outside the gene matches: 5. This CDR3 has 13 amino acids. CDR3 sequence (DNA): TGTGCCAGCACCTCGACAGGGGGGACTGAAGCTTTCTTT. Translating it yields CASTSTGGTEAFF.

This clone was observed a single time. The chain combines TRBV29-1 with TRBJ1-2; D unresolved. V lost 4 bases to trimming and J lost 4 bases, with 10 bases between them. Per the germline V gene, CDR1 is SQVTM and CDR2 is ANQGSEA. There are 12 residues in the CDR3. The CDR3 DNA sequence: TGCAGCGTTGCAGCGGGCGGCTATGGCTACACCTTC. This translates into CSVAAGGYGYTF. The whole variable domain, filled in from reference TRBV29-1 and TRBJ1-2, reads SAVISQKPSRDICQRGTSLTIQCQVDSQVTMMFWYRQQPGQSLTLIATANQGSEATYESGFVIDKFPISRPNLTFSTLTVSNMSPEDSSIYLCSVAAGGYGYTFGSGTRLTVV.

A single count supports this clone. The rearrangement joins TRBV27 to TRBJ1-3; D is perhaps TRBD1 (5 bases). With 8 bases removed from V and 1 base from J, the gap between germline ends came to 9 bases. The germline CDR1 and CDR2 sequences are MNHEY and SMNVEV (reference sequence). The length of the CDR3 is 13 residues. CDR3 residues: CASVTGSGNTIYF. The CDR3 DNA is TGTGCCAGCGTAACAGGTTCTGGAAACACCATATATTTT.

The V call is TRBV5-6, the J call TRBJ2-7; no clear D gene. Germline loops: CDR1 SGHDT, CDR2 YYEEEE. The V gene lost 0 bases and the J gene lost 6 bases, with 10 bases spanning the gap. The CDR3 has 13 residues. The CDR3 nucleotides are TGTGCCAGCAGCTTGGAGCCAGCGCGCGAGCAGTACTTC. Its protein product is CASSLEPAREQYF.

CDR3 amino acids: CASSIGQGVITGELFF. CDR3 DNA: TGTGCCAGTAGTATAGGACAGGGGGTTATCACCGGGGAGCTGTTTTTT. The chain employs TRBV19 and TRBJ2-2, with 9 bases matching TRBD1. The CDR3 is 16 amino acids. J lost 4 bases, V lost 1 base, and 4 bases had no gene match. CDR1 and CDR2 from the germline V gene are LNHDA and SQIVND (reference sequence).

The V and J genes are TRBV28 and TRBJ2-7; a possible D gene is TRBD1 (6 bases). This CDR3 has 13 residues. Trimming stripped 6 bases from V and 3 bases from J, with 12 bases between. In germline, CDR1 is MDHEN, CDR2 SYDVKM. Written as DNA, the CDR3 is TGTGCCAGCAGACTACTACAGGGCTACGAGCAGTACTTC. Amino acid sequence: CASRLLQGYEQYF.

The chain employs TRBV6-5 and TRBJ1-6, with D tentatively TRBD1 (6 bases). Deletions cut 6 bases from V and 10 bases from J, with 16 bases between. Looked up from germline, CDR1 is MNHEY and CDR2 is SVGAGI. The CDR3 loop spans 14 amino acids. The CDR3 DNA reads TGTGCCAGCAGCCACCCCGGGACACCCTCACCCCTCCACTTT. This gives the protein CASSHPGTPSPLHF.